These 30 T cell receptor beta chains share one sample of origin, sequenced in a study of cytomegalovirus exposure and HLA in healthy donors. It was with 60 Vbeta and 13 Jbeta primers that the PCR ran. Clones were sequenced by immunoSEQ multiplex PCR, and TCRdb holds only the in-frame ones, with some missing. The table shows just over 150,000 clones, with approximately 78% occurring only once. Sequencing was done on a sample of PBMCs. The receptors shown here come from a woman aged 40 to 50 in good health and CMV-seronegative.

The rearrangement links TRBV6-7 to TRBJ1-2, with D perhaps matching TRBD1 (5 bases). TRBV6-7 is known as an ORF, though its function is uncertain. The CDR3 totals 11 residues. Trimming stripped 5 bases from V and 8 bases from J, with 9 bases between. The CDR3 DNA follows: TGTGCCAGCAGTCCAGGGTGCGGCTACACCTTC. It encodes CASSPGCGYTF.

The chain joins TRBV5-1 to TRBJ1-1, with a tentative D call TRBD1 (6 bases). The CDR3 totals 13 residues. V lost 5 bases and J lost 4, with 12 bases in between. Germline V CDR1 and CDR2: SGHRS, YFSETQ. The CDR3 region has the DNA TGCGCCAGCAGGACCACAGGGAGCACTGAAGCTTTCTTT. This codes for CASRTTGSTEAFF.

The chain couples TRBV28 to TRBJ1-6, with 9 nucleotides matching TRBD1. CDR1 and CDR2 from the germline V gene are MDHEN and SYDVKM. The length of the CDR3 is 20 residues. The ends lost 7 bases at V and 3 bases at J; junction bases unmatched: 19. Written as DNA, the CDR3 is TGTGCCAGCATCCAGCCCCTCGGACAGGGGAGAGGATACTATAATTCACCCCTCCACTTT. Translated: CASIQPLGQGRGYYNSPLHF.

This clone was detected only once. The chain employs TRBV28 and TRBJ1-1; possibly TRBD1 for D (6 bases). Trimming stripped 5 bases from V and 2 bases from J, with 12 bases between. Germline assignment: CDR1 MDHEN and CDR2 SYDVKM. CDR3 size: 14 residues. DNA for the CDR3: TGTGCCAGCAGTCTTGACAGGATAAACACTGAAGCTTTCTTT. As protein: CASSLDRINTEAFF.

The rearrangement links TRBV6-5 to TRBJ1-2; D not certain. Germline V gives CDR1 MNHEY, CDR2 SVGAGI. The CDR3 runs 12 residues. The ends were cut back, 4 bases at V and 3 bases at J, with 6 bases in the middle. The CDR3 nucleotides read TGTGCCAGCAGTTCCCAGTACTATGGCTACACCTTC. Translating it yields CASSSQYYGYTF.

This sequence joins TRBV27 and TRBJ1-2; 7 bases agree with TRBD1. This CDR3 spans 13 amino acids. From germline, CDR1 is MNHEY and CDR2 SMNVEV (reference sequence). The V and J ends lost 5 bases and 4 bases, in that order; junction bases with no gene match: 4. CDR3 nucleotide sequence: TGTGCCAGCAGTCCACAGGGGAGCTATGGCTACACCTTC. It encodes CASSPQGSYGYTF.

The gene calls are TRBV19 and TRBJ1-5; D possibly corresponds to TRBD1 (5 bases). Germline V gene lookup returns CDR1 LNHDA and CDR2 SQIVND (reference sequence). V dropped 5 bases and J dropped 4 bases, with 9 bases sitting between them. The CDR3 sequence is 13 residues long. The DNA of the CDR3 is TGTGCCAGTAGTTGGGGCAGGAATCAGCCCCAGCATTTT. Its translation: CASSWGRNQPQHF.

The chain combines TRBV4-1 with TRBJ1-3; TRBD1 matches 8 bases. V lost 4 bases to trimming and J lost 9 bases; unmatched junction nucleotides: 14. There are 16 residues in the CDR3. Germline CDR1 reads MGHRA; CDR2 reads YSYEKL. DNA for the CDR3: TGCGCCAGCAGCCCAATTCCGGGACAGGTCTCTTTCACCATATATTTT. Protein: CASSPIPGQVSFTIYF.

The rearrangement joins TRBV29-1 to TRBJ2-1; perhaps TRBD1 as D (6 bases). Trimming removed 7 bases at V and 4 bases at J, with 14 bases between. Looked up from germline, CDR1 is SQVTM and CDR2 is ANQGSEA. CDR3 size: 13 residues. The CDR3 region is CSAGHHTYNEQFF. CDR3 DNA: TGCAGCGCGGGACACCATACTTACAATGAGCAGTTCTTC.

This clone occurred once. This chain links TRBV5-1 with TRBJ2-7; 11 bases match TRBD1. Germline V lookup: CDR1 SGHRS, CDR2 YFSETQ. V gave up 4 bases and J gave up 5 bases; unmatched junction bases: 5. The CDR3 runs 14 residues. This CDR3 is CASSQGTGGDEQYF. The CDR3 DNA reads as TGCGCCAGCAGCCAAGGGACAGGGGGTGACGAGCAGTACTTC.

The chain combines TRBV5-1 with TRBJ2-3; possible D gene TRBD1, 5 bases. This CDR3 has 15 residues. The V end lost 0 bases, the J end lost 4 bases, and 12 bases lay between the germline ends. From germline, CDR1 is SGHRS and CDR2 YFSETQ. The chain's CDR3 is CASSLGRGVSDTQYF. The CDR3 coding sequence is TGCGCCAGCAGCTTGGGAAGGGGCGTGTCAGATACGCAGTATTTT.

In this sample, this clone turned up once. The J gene is TRBJ1-5, the V gene TRBV28; 9 nucleotides line up with TRBD1. The germline V gene encodes CDR1 MDHEN and CDR2 SYDVKM. J lost 7 bases, V lost 6 bases, and 7 bases had no gene match. This CDR3 comprises 14 residues. The CDR3 sequence: CASSPDRGVQPQHF. CDR3 DNA sequence: TGTGCCAGCAGCCCGGACAGGGGCGTACAGCCCCAGCATTTT.

The V gene is TRBV5-6, the J gene TRBJ1-1; no definite D call. Trimming left V 6 bases short and J 4 bases short, with 22 bases between. This CDR3 region has 16 residues. In germline, CDR1 is SGHDT, CDR2 YYEEEE. CDR3 bases: TGTGCCAGCATTAGCACCCGGAAGGCCCTCCCCACTGAAGCTTTCTTT. It is translated as CASISTRKALPTEAFF.

The chain is built from TRBV5-1 and TRBJ2-1, with a weak D call TRBD1 (5 bases). The CDR3 loop spans 13 amino acids. Germline V gene lookup returns CDR1 SGHRS and CDR2 YFSETQ. V lost 3 bases and J 9 bases, leaving 13 bases between the germline ends. CDR3 sequence reads: CASSSYWGGEQFF. The CDR3 coding sequence is TGCGCCAGCAGCTCGTACTGGGGCGGTGAGCAGTTCTTC.

The V and J genes are TRBV5-4 and TRBJ2-3, with TRBD1 matching 7 bases. Germline V lookup: CDR1 SGHNT, CDR2 YYREEE (reference sequence). Unmatched junction bases numbered 3, after V lost 3 bases and J lost 2 bases. The CDR3 is 14 residues long. Here the CDR3 DNA reads TGTGCCAGCAGCTCAACAGGGGACACAGATACGCAGTATTTT. Its protein is CASSSTGDTDTQYF.

This chain uses TRBV7-9 with TRBJ2-3, with 8 bases fitting TRBD2. Trimming removed 3 bases from V and 5 bases from J; junction bases left unmatched: 4. Germline V gene lookup returns CDR1 SEHNR and CDR2 FQNEAQ (reference sequence). The length of the CDR3 is 14 residues. The CDR3 bases are TGTGCCAGCAGCTTCGGGGGGGCCAAAGATACGCAGTATTTT. This sequence encodes CASSFGGAKDTQYF.

The chain combines TRBV2 with TRBJ1-5, with D perhaps matching TRBD1 (6 bases). Germline CDR1 SNHLY, CDR2 FYNNEI. The CDR3 loop spans 15 amino acids. Between the trimmed V and J ends, which lost 6 bases and 3 bases, there was a span of 15 bases. CDR3 sequence reads: CASRLTGFNNQPQHF. As DNA, the CDR3 is TGTGCCAGCAGATTGACAGGTTTTAACAATCAGCCCCAGCATTTT.

CDR3 sequence reads: CASSLGNGLSEQYF. CDR3 in DNA: TGTGCCAGCAGCTTAGGCAACGGACTCAGCGAGCAGTACTTC. The chain links TRBV11-3 to TRBJ2-7; a possible D gene is TRBD2 (5 bases). The germline V gene has CDR1 SGHNT and CDR2 YENEEA. V was trimmed by 1 base and J by 6 bases, leaving 13 bases between them. The length of the CDR3 is 14 residues.

This clone has just one count. This chain links TRBV20-1 with TRBJ2-5; TRBD1 matches at 7 bases. Germline trimming cut 3 bases from V and 7 bases from J; bases unmatched to any gene: 2. The CDR3 is 11 residues long. Per the germline V gene, CDR1 is DFQATT and CDR2 is SNEGSKA (reference sequence). CDR3 sequence (DNA): TGCAGTGCTAGGAACAGGGGGACCCAGTACTTC. Its protein is CSARNRGTQYF.

This clone occurred a few times. The V and J genes are TRBV13 and TRBJ1-2; D unresolved. The CDR3 length is 13 residues. V was shortened by 5 bases and J by 4 bases, with 11 bases between the two germline ends. Germline values: CDR1 PRHDT, CDR2 FYEKMQ (reference sequence). The CDR3 DNA sequence: TGTGCCAGCAGCACGGGGAGAGGCTATGGCTACACCTTC. Protein sequence: CASSTGRGYGYTF.

This chain links TRBV28 with TRBJ1-6; D is ambiguous. This CDR3 region has 14 residues. The V end lost 5 bases, the J end lost 4 bases, and 9 bases lay between the germline ends. The germline CDR1 and CDR2 sequences are MDHEN and SYDVKM. CDR3 in DNA: TGTGCCAGCAGTCCCCCCCAATATAATTCACCCCTCCACTTT. Protein product: CASSPPQYNSPLHF.

The chain recombines TRBV7-9 with TRBJ2-7, with D possibly being TRBD1 (6 bases). Germline assignment: CDR1 SEHNR and CDR2 FQNEAQ (reference sequence). V was trimmed by 6 bases and J by 4 bases, leaving 13 bases between them. CDR3 length equals 13 residues. The CDR3 nucleotides read TGTGCCAGCAGACAGAAAGGACAGTACGAGCAGTACTTC. Translated: CASRQKGQYEQYF.

DNA of the CDR3: TGCGCCAGCAGCCCAACGATCCTAGGGGCTGCAACTAATGAAAAACTGTTTTTT. This encodes CASSPTILGAATNEKLFF. The V call is TRBV4-1, the J call TRBJ1-4; D possibly corresponds to TRBD1 (5 bases). With 4 bases removed from V and 0 bases from J, the gap between germline ends came to 18 bases. The CDR3 runs to 18 residues. CDR1 MGHRA and CDR2 YSYEKL come from the germline V gene.

This clone was seen more than once but under ten times. This chain joins TRBV7-8 and TRBJ2-7; 12 bases agree with TRBD2. V gave up 0 bases and J gave up 0 bases; unmatched junction bases: 15. This CDR3 region has 21 residues. The germline V gene has CDR1 SGHVS and CDR2 FQNEAQ. CDR3 nucleotides: TGTGCCAGCAGCTTAGCGGGAAAGGTGCTAGCGGGGGGGCGACACTCCTACGAGCAGTACTTC. Translation gives CASSLAGKVLAGGRHSYEQYF.

V usage is TRBV7-9 and J usage is TRBJ2-5, with 8 nucleotides matching TRBD1. There are 14 residues in the CDR3. The ends lost 4 bases at V and 5 bases at J; junction bases unmatched: 6. Per germline, CDR1 SEHNR and CDR2 FQNEAQ (reference sequence). The CDR3 loop reads CASSSQGAEETQYF. DNA for the CDR3: TGTGCCAGCAGCTCCCAGGGGGCCGAGGAGACCCAGTACTTC.

This chain connects TRBV9 to TRBJ1-3; D is unclear. In germline, CDR1 is SGDLS, CDR2 YYNGEE. Trimming took 2 bases from V and 4 from J, leaving 7 bases between them. CDR3 length equals 13 residues. CDR3 amino acids: CASSVQHGNTIYF. The CDR3 DNA follows: TGTGCCAGCAGCGTTCAACACGGAAACACCATATATTTT. The entire variable domain, with the rest obtained from reference TRBV9 and TRBJ1-3, is as follows: DSGVTQTPKHLITATGQRVTLRCSPRSGDLSVYWYQQSLDQGLQFLIQYYNGEERAKGNILERFSAQQFPDLHSELNLSSLELGDSALYFCASSVQHGNTIYFGEGSWLTVV.

J is TRBJ1-5 and V is TRBV11-2; D is unclear. V lost 5 bases and J lost 4, with 15 bases in between. In germline, CDR1 is SGHAT, CDR2 FQNNGV. The CDR3 consists of 15 residues. The CDR3 protein is CASSPDVTGNQPQHF. As DNA, the CDR3 is TGTGCCAGCAGCCCAGACGTTACGGGGAATCAGCCCCAGCATTTT. The complete variable domain, with remaining parts taken from reference TRBV11-2 and TRBJ1-5, reads EAGVAQSPRYKIIEKRQSVAFWCNPISGHATLYWYQQILGQGPKLLIQFQNNGVVDDSQLPKDRFSAERLKGVDSTLKIQPAKLEDSAVYLCASSPDVTGNQPQHFGDGTRLSIL.

The chain joins TRBV27 to TRBJ1-2, with D possibly TRBD1 on 6 matching bases. Germline loops: CDR1 MNHEY, CDR2 SMNVEV (reference sequence). CDR3 length: 13 amino acids. The V end was cut by 4 bases, the J end by 3 bases, with 9 bases between. The CDR3 reads CASSSRTDYGYTF. The CDR3 coding sequence is TGTGCCAGCAGTTCCCGGACAGACTATGGCTACACCTTC.

The chain combines TRBV6-1 with TRBJ1-5, with 8 bases fitting TRBD1. Germline CDR1 and CDR2: MNHNS and SASEGT. The CDR3 extends over 15 amino acids. V dropped 8 bases and J dropped 6; count of bases not matched to a gene: 12. For the CDR3, the DNA is TGTGCCAGCCACCGGAGGTCAGGGGGCACTCAGCCCCAGCATTTT. Translating it yields CASHRRSGGTQPQHF.

Notes on this clone: Other DNA sequences in the sample encode the same CDR3. The V call is TRBV4-1, the J call TRBJ1-2; the match to TRBD1 covers 10 bases. CDR3 length equals 15 residues. The J segment lost 3 bases and the V segment lost 4 bases, leaving 5 bases of the junction unmatched. The germline gives CDR1 MGHRA, CDR2 YSYEKL. The CDR3 DNA reads TGCGCCAGCAGCCGTTTGGACAGGGGGGACTATGGCTACACCTTC. Protein product: CASSRLDRGDYGYTF.